Sequencing of this T cell receptor beta chain was carried out in a study of Ad26.COV2.S vaccination and SARS-CoV-2 variants. Study in general: By the intramuscular route, Ad26.COV2.S was given once, or twice 56 days apart.

Comments on this clone: No antigen is known for it.

The protocol was immunoSEQ multiplex PCR, while the TCRdb copy is restricted to in-frame clones and leaves out a portion. The data show about 480,000 clones, with around 90% seen just once and 13% held by the top ten. Notes on the study in general: Once vaccination had occurred, spike-specific CD8+ and CD4+ T cell responses reportedly showed substantial breadth. Participants given vaccine showed non-spike TCR breadth similar to that of placebo recipients.

V lost 5 bases, J lost 8 bases, and 13 bases lay in between. Germline CDR1 and CDR2: MNHEY and SVGAGI. CDR3 length equals 13 residues. The treatment: about 20 received Ad26.COV2.S at low or high dose, single or two shots; roughly five received placebo; per-sample allocation not given. Sample collection was performed on day 63 after the first vaccine or placebo injection. The sequenced sample was peripheral blood, obtained in a trial of Ad26.COV2.S vaccine versus placebo. The genes are TRBV6-5 and TRBJ1-5; D uncertain. The clonotype was recovered from a person between 18 and 59 years old who received the Ad26.COV2.S COVID-19 vaccine or a placebo. CDR3 loop: CASSRTQVEPQHF. CDR3 nucleotides: TGTGCCAGCAGTAGGACTCAGGTTGAGCCCCAGCATTTT.